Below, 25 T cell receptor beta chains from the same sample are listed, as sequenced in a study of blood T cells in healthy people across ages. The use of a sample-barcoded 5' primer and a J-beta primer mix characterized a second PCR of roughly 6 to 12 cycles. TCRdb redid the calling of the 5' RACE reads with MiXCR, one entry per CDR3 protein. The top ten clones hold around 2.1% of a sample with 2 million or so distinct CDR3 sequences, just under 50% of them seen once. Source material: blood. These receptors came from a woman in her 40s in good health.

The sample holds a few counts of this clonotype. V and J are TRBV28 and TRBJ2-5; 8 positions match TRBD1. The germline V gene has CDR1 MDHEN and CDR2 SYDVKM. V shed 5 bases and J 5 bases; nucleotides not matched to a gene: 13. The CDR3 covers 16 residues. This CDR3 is CASSQRGRTGRETQYF. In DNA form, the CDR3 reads TGTGCCAGCAGTCAAAGGGGGCGGACAGGGCGGGAGACCCAGTACTTC.

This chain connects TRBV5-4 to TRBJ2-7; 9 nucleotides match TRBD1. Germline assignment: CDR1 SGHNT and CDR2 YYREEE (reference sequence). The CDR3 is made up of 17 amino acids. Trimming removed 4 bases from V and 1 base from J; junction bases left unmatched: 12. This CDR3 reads CASSHLGTGTVSYEQYF. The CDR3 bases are TGTGCCAGCAGCCACCTCGGGACAGGGACCGTATCCTACGAGCAGTACTTC.

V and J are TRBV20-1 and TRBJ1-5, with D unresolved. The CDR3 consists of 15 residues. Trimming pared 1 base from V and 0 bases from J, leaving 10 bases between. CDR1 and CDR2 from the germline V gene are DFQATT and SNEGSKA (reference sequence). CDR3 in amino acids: CSARVAGYSNQPQHF. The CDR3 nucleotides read TGCAGTGCTAGAGTTGCGGGATATAGCAATCAGCCCCAGCATTTT.

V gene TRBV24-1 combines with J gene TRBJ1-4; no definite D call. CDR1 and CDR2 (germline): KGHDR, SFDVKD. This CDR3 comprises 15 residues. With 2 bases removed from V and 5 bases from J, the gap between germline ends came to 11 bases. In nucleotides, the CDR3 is TGTGCCACCAGTGATTCAAGGCAGGCAAATGAAAAACTGTTTTTT. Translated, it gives CATSDSRQANEKLFF.

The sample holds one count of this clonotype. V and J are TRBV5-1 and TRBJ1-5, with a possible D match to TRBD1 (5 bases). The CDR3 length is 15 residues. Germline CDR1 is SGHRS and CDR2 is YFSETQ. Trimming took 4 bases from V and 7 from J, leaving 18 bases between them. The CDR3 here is CASSQTGLLGQPQHF. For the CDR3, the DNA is TGCGCCAGCAGCCAGACGGGACTCCTCGGGCAGCCCCAGCATTTT. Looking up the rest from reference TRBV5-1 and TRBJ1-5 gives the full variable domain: KAGVTQTPRYLIKTRGQQVTLSCSPISGHRSVSWYQQTPGQGLQFLFEYFSETQRNKGNFPGRFSGRQFSNSRSEMNVSTLELGDSALYLCASSQTGLLGQPQHFGDGTRLSIL.

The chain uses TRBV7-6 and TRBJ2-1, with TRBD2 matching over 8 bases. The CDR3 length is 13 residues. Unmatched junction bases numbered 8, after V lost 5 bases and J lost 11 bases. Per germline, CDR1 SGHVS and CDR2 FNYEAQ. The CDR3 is CASSRERGYKQFF. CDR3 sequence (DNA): TGTGCCAGCAGCCGAGAGCGGGGGTATAAGCAGTTCTTC.

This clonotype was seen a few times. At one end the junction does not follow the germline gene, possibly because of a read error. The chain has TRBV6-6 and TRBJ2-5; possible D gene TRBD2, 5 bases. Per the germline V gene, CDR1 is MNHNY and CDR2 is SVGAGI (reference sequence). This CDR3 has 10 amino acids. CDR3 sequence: CGLPGETQYF. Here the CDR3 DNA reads TGCGGACTTCCGGGGGAGACCCAGTACTTC.

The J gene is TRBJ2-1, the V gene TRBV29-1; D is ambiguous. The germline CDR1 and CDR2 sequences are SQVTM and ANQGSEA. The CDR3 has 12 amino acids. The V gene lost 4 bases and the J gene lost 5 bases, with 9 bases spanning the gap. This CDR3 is CSVVLGNNEQFF. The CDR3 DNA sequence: TGCAGCGTTGTACTGGGAAACAATGAGCAGTTCTTC.

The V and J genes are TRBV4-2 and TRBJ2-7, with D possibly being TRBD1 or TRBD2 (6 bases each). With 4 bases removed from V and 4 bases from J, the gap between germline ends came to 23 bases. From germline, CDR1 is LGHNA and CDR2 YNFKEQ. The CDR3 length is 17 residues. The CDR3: CASSRQQVGGLLYEQYF. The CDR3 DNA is TGTGCCAGCAGCCGGCAACAGGTGGGGGGCCTACTATACGAGCAGTACTTC.

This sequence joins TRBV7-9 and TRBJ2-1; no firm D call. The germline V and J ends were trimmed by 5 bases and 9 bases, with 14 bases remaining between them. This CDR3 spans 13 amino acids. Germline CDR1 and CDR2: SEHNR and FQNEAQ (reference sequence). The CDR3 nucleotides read TGTGCCAGCAGCCACCCCGCTTCGGGTGAGCAGTTCTTC. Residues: CASSHPASGEQFF.

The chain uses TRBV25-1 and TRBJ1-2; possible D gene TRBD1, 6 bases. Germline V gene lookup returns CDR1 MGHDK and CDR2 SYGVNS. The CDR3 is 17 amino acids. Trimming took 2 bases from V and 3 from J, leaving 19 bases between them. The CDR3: CASSERGVTGTHYGYTF. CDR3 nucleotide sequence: TGTGCCAGCAGTGAAAGGGGGGTGACAGGAACACACTATGGCTACACCTTC.

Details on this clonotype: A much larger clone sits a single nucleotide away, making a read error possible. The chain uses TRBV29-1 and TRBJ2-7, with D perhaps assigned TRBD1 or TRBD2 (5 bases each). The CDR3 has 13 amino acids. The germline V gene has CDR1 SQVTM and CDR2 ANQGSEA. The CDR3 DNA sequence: TGCAGCGTTGATGGGGGATCCCCCTACAAGCAGTACTTC. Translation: CSVDGGSPYKQYF.

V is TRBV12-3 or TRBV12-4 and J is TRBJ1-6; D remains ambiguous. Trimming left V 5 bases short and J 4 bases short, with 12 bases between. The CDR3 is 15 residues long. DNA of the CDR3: TGTGCCAGCAGTCCGGACGGACTGTATAATTCACCCCTCCACTTT. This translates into CASSPDGLYNSPLHF.

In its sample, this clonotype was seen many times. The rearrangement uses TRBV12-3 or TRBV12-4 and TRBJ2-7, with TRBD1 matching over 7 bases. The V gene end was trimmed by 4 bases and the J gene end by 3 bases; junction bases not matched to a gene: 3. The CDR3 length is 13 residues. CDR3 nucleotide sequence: TGTGCCAGCAGTTACAGGGGTAGCTACGAGCAGTACTTC. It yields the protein CASSYRGSYEQYF.

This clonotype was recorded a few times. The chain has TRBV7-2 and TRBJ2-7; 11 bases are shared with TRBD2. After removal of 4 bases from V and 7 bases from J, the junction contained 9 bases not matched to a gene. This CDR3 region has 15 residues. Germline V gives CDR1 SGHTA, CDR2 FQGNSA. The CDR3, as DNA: TGTGCCAGCAGCTCTCTAGCGGGGGGTAGTGGAGAGCAGTACTTC. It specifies CASSSLAGGSGEQYF.

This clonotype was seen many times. The CDR3 is CATSREGGEKLFF. DNA for the CDR3: TGTGCCACCAGCAGAGAGGGGGGCGAAAAACTGTTTTTT. The rearrangement joins TRBV15 to TRBJ1-4, with D maybe TRBD1 (6 bases). The V gene lost 0 bases and the J gene lost 8 bases, with 7 bases spanning the gap. Looked up from germline, CDR1 is LNHNV and CDR2 is YYDKDF (reference sequence). The CDR3 sequence is 13 residues long.

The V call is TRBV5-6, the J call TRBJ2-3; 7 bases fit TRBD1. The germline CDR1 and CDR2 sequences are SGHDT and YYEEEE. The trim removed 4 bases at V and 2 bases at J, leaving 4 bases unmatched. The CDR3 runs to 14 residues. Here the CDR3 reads CASSEGQNTDTQYF. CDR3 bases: TGTGCCAGCAGCGAGGGACAGAACACAGATACGCAGTATTTT.

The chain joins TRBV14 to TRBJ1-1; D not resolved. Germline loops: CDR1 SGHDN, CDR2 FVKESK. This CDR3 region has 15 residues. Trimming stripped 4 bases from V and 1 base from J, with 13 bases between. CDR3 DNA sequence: TGTGCCAGCAGCCGAGGCGGGCCAAGGAACACTGAAGCTTTCTTT. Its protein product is CASSRGGPRNTEAFF. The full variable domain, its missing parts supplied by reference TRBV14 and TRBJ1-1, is EAGVTQFPSHSVIEKGQTVTLRCDPISGHDNLYWYRRVMGKEIKFLLHFVKESKQDESGMPNNRFLAERTGGTYSTLKVQPAELEDSGVYFCASSRGGPRNTEAFFGQGTRLTVV.

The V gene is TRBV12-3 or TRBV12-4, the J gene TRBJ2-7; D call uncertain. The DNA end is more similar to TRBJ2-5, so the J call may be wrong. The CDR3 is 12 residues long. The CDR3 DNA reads TGTGCCAGCAGGAAACCTTTAGAGACCCAGTACTTC. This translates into CASRKPLETQYF.

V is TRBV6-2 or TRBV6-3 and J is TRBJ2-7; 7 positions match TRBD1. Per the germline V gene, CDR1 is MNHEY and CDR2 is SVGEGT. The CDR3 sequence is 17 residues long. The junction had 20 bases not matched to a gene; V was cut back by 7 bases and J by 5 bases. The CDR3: CASTPFLRQGSIHEQYF. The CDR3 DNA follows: TGTGCCAGCACCCCATTCCTTCGACAGGGCTCCATCCACGAGCAGTACTTC.

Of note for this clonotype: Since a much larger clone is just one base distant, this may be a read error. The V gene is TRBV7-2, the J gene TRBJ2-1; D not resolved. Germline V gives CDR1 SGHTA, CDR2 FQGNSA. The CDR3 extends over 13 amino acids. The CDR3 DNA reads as TGTGCCAACAGCTTCACACGGAGCAATGAGCAGTTCTTC. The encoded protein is CANSFTRSNEQFF.

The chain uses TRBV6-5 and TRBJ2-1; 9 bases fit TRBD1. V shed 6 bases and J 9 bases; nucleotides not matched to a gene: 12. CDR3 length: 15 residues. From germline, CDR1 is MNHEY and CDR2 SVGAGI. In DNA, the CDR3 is TGTGCCAGCAGGCCCACAGGGGGCCTTTTAAGTGAGCAGTTCTTC. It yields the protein CASRPTGGLLSEQFF.

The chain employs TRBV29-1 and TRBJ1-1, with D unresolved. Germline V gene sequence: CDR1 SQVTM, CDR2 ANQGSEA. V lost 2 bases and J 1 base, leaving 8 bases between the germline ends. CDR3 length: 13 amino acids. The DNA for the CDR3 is TGCAGCGTTGAAAGTCCCTGGAACACTGAAGCTTTCTTT. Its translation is CSVESPWNTEAFF.

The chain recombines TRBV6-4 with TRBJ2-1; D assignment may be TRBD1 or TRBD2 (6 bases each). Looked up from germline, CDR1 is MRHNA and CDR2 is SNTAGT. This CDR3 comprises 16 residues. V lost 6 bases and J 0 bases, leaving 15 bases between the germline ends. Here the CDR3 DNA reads TGTGCCAGCAGACACTCGGGGGCTAGCTCCTACAATGAGCAGTTCTTC. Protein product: CASRHSGASSYNEQFF.

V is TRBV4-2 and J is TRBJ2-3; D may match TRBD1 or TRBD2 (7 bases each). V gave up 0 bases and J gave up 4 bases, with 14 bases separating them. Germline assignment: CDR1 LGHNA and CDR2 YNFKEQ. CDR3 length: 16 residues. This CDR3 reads CASSQEAGGGPDTQYF. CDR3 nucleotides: TGTGCCAGCAGCCAAGAGGCAGGGGGGGGACCAGATACGCAGTATTTT.